The clone carrying this T cell receptor beta chain was observed many times. Its antigen is not known. This specimen comes from a study of CD8 T cells in ankylosing spondylitis. Libraries of TCR beta came from quantitative 5'-RACE with molecular barcodes. TCRdb itself ran the 5' RACE reads through MiXCR, one entry per CDR3 protein. The sample carries some 200,000 distinct CDR3 sequences, about 7% recorded once. Study results and caveats: Matched ankylosing spondylitis synovial fluid reportedly showed significant enrichment of disease-linked clones. About 8 highly homologous variants made up a TCR beta motif, and this motif appeared characteristic of ankylosing spondylitis blood. Earlier work had already found some motif variants in reactive arthritis synovial fluid and blood.

The sequencing input was blood, either unsorted or a sorted T cell fraction (not recorded which). This TCR came from a male donor with ankylosing spondylitis.

The CDR3 region is CASSQGTASLETQYF. CDR3 sequence (DNA): TGCGCCAGCAGCCAAGGGACAGCCAGTCTAGAGACCCAGTACTTC. The chain is built from TRBV4-3 and TRBJ2-5, with D possibly TRBD1 on 6 matching bases. The CDR3 extends over 15 amino acids. The ends were cut back, 1 base at V and 4 bases at J, with 13 bases in the middle. Germline CDR1 reads LGHNA; CDR2 reads YSLEER.